The T cell receptor (beta chain) under discussion was sequenced for a study of cytomegalovirus exposure and HLA in healthy donors. CDR1 is SGHRS, CDR2 YFSETQ, per germline. This CDR3 is built from 15 residues. V lost 2 bases and J lost 0; bases outside the gene matches: 3. This clone was observed a handful of times. PCR involved 60 Vbeta and 13 Jbeta primers. The data were produced by immunoSEQ multiplex PCR, yet TCRdb's version contains in-frame clones alone and is incomplete. The data contain about 160,000 clones, around 74% of them singletons. This TCR came from a female donor in good health and CMV-seronegative. The specimen sequenced was PBMCs. The chain combines TRBV5-1 with TRBJ2-3; TRBD2 matches 7 bases. The CDR3 DNA follows: TGCGCCAGCAGCTTCGGAGCGGGGAGCACAGATACGCAGTATTTT. Residues: CASSFGAGSTDTQYF.